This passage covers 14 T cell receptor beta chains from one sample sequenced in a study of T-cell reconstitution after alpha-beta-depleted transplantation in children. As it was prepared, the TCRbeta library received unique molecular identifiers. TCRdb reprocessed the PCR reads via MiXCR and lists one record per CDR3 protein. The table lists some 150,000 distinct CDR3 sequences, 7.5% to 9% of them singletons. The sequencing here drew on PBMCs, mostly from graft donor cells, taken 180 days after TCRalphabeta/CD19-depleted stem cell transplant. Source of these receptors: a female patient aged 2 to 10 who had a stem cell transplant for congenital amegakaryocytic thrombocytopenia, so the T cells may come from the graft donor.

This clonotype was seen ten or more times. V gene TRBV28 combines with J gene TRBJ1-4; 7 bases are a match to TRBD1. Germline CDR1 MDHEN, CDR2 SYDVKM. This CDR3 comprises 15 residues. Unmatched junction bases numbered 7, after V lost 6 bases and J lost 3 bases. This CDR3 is CASRGDSRSNEKLFF. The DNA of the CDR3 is TGTGCCAGCAGGGGGGACAGCCGATCTAATGAAAAACTGTTTTTT.

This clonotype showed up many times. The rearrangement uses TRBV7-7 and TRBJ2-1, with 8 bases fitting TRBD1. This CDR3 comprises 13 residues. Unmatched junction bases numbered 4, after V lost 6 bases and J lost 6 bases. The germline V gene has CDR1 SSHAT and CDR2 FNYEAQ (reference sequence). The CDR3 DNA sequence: TGTGCCAGCAGTCCTCAGGGGGCCAATGAGCAGTTCTTC. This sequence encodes CASSPQGANEQFF.

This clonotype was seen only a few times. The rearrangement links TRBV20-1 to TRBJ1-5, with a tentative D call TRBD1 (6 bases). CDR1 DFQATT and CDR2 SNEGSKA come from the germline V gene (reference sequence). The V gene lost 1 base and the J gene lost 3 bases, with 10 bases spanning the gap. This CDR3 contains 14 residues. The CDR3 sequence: CSARVNRANQPQHF. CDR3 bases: TGCAGTGCTAGAGTCAACAGGGCCAATCAGCCCCAGCATTTT.

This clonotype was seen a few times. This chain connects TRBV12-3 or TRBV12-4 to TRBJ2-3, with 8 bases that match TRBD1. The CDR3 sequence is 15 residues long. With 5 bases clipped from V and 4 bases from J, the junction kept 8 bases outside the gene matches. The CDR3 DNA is TGTGCCAGCAGTGCAGGGGGCAGTATCGCAGATACGCAGTATTTT. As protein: CASSAGGSIADTQYF.

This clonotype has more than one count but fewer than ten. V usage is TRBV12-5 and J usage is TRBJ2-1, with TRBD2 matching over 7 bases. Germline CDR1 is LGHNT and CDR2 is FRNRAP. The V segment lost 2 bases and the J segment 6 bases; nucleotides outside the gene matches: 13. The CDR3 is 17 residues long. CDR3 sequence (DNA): TGTGCTAGTGGTTTGCTCGTATCCGGGAGGTATGTCAATGAGCAGTTCTTC. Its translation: CASGLLVSGRYVNEQFF. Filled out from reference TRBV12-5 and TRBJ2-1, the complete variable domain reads DARVTQTPRHKVTEMGQEVTMRCQPILGHNTVFWYRQTMMQGLELLAYFRNRAPLDDSGMPKDRFSAEMPDATLATLKIQPSEPRDSAVYFCASGLLVSGRYVNEQFFGPGTRLTVL.

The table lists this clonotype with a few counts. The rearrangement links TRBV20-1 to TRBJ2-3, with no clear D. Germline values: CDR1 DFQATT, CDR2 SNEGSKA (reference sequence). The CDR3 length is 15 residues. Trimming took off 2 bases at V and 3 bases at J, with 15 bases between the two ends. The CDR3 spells CSARSLRTSTDTQYF. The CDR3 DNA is TGCAGTGCTAGATCACTTCGGACGAGTACAGATACGCAGTATTTT.

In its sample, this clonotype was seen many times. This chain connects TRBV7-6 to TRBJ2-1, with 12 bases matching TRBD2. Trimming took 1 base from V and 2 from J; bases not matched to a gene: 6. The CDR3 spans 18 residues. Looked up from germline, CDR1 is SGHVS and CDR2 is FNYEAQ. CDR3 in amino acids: CASSLVWASGGAYNEQFF. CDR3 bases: TGTGCCAGCAGCTTAGTATGGGCTAGCGGGGGGGCCTACAATGAGCAGTTCTTC.

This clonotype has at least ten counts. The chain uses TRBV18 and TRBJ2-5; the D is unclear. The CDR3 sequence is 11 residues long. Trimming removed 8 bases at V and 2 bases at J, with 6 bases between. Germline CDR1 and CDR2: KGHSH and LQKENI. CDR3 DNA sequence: TGTGCCAGCAGCCCGCAAGAGACCCAGTACTTC. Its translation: CASSPQETQYF. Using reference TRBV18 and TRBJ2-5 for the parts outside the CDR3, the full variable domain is NAGVMQNPRHLVRRRGQEARLRCSPMKGHSHVYWYRQLPEEGLKFMVYLQKENIIDESGMPKERFSAEFPKEGPSILRIQQVVRGDSAAYFCASSPQETQYFGPGTRLLVL.

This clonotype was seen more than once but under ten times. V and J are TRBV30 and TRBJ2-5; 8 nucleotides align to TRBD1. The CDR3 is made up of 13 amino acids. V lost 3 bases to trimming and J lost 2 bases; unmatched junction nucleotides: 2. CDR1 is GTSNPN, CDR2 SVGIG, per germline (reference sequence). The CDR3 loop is CAWSRDRQETQYF. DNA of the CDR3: TGTGCCTGGAGCCGGGACAGGCAAGAGACCCAGTACTTC. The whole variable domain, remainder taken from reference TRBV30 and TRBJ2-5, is SQTIHQWPATLVQPVGSPLSLECTVEGTSNPNLYWYRQAAGRGLQLLFYSVGIGQISSEVPQNLSASRPQDRQFILSSKKLLLSDSGFYLCAWSRDRQETQYFGPGTRLLVL.

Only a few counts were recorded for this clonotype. The CDR3 coding sequence is TGCAGTGCTAGAGGGGCTAGCGGGAGGACGGAAGAGACCCAGTACTTC. Translated: CSARGASGRTEETQYF. The chain uses TRBV20-1 and TRBJ2-5; 11 bases align to TRBD2. The trim removed 1 base at V and 3 bases at J, leaving 7 bases unmatched. Germline-derived CDR1 and CDR2 are DFQATT and SNEGSKA (reference sequence). CDR3 length: 16 amino acids.

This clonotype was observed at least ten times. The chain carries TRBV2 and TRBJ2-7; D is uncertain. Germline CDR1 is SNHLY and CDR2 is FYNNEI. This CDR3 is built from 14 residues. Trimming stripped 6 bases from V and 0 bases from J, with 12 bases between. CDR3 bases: TGTGCCAGCAGGTTTTCCGGGCCCTCCTACGAGCAGTACTTC. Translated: CASRFSGPSYEQYF. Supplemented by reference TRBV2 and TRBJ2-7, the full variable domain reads EPEVTQTPSHQVTQMGQEVILRCVPISNHLYFYWYRQILGQKVEFLVSFYNNEISEKSEIFDDQFSVERPDGSNFTLKIRSTKLEDSAMYFCASRFSGPSYEQYFGPGTRLTVT.

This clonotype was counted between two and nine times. Here the CDR3 reads CASRPPKEPQHF. The DNA for the CDR3 is TGTGCCAGCAGGCCCCCGAAGGAACCCCAGCATTTT. The rearrangement links TRBV6-2 or TRBV6-3 to TRBJ1-5; D is uncertain. Trimming left V 6 bases short and J 10 bases short, with 13 bases between. The CDR3 covers 12 residues. Germline V gives CDR1 MNHEY, CDR2 SVGEGT.

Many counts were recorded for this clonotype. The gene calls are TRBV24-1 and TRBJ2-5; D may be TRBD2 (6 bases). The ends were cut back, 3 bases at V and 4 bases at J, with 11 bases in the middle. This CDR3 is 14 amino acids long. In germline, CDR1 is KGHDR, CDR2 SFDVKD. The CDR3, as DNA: TGTGCCACCAGTGATGCAGGGCGGGGAGAGACCCAGTACTTC. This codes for CATSDAGRGETQYF.

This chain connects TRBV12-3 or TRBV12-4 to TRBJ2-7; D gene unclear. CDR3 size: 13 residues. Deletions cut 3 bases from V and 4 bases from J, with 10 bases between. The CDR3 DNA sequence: TGTGCCAGCAGTTTTATCTCCGCATACGAGCAGTACTTC. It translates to CASSFISAYEQYF.